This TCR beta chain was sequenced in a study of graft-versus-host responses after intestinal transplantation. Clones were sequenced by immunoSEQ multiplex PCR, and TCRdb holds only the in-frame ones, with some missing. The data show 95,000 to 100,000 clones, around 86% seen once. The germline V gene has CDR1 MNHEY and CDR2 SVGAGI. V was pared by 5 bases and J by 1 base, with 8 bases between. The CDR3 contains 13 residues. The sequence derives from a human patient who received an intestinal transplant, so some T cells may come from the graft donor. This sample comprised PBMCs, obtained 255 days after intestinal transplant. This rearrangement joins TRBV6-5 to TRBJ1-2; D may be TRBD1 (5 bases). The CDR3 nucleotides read TGTGCCAGCAGTCTCGACAGTAACTATGGCTACACCTTC. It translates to CASSLDSNYGYTF.